This T cell receptor (beta chain) stems from a study of blood T cell repertoires in COVID-19. Study-level information: T cells, B-cell-depleted T cells, or PBMCs provided the cDNA or gDNA that served as material.

Enrolment of Seattle patients took place during active infection, and they were followed longitudinally. V lost 3 bases to trimming and J lost 6 bases; unmatched junction nucleotides: 15. The CDR3 length is 18 residues. Germline CDR1 reads MDHEN; CDR2 reads SYDVKM. Clones were read by immunoSEQ multiplex PCR, and TCRdb kept only the in-frame ones, dropping some. The profile covers roughly 400,000 clones, with about 89% appearing a single time and about 2% taken by the ten largest. The TCR comes from a woman in her sixties or seventies with COVID-19, enrolled during active disease. The chain uses TRBV28 and TRBJ1-2; the match to TRBD1 covers 11 bases. Sequenced: peripheral blood. As DNA, the CDR3 is TGTGCCAGCAGTTTGTGGACCGGGACAGGGGGACCCTCCAATGGCTACACCTTC. It is translated as CASSLWTGTGGPSNGYTF.